Sequencing of this T cell receptor beta chain was carried out in a study of blood T cells in healthy people across ages (dated by TCRdb to between 2015 and 2017). Broadly, across the study: In model experiments, roughly one uniquely barcoded TCR beta cDNA molecule per two T cells was captured by template switching. Using deep sequencing normalized with unique cDNA molecular identifiers, the study measured how TCR beta repertoire diversity changes with age. Donors were grouped into four age groups: young (average about 15 years), middle-aged (approximately 41), aged (over 55) and long-lived (approximately 81). Using the same blood draw, the study looked at two additional independent replicas of 1 million unique cDNA reads for two donors, one aged 18 to 30 and the other aged 80 or older. Study-level results and caveats: Because the CMV infection status of the donors was unknown, age-related changes in expanded clonotypes may potentially have been confounded. The percentage of naive T cells measured by flow cytometry correlated strongly with observed TCR beta diversity. Observed TCR beta diversity per million T cells fell roughly linearly with age, and a significant reduction was already apparent by age around 40. Estimates of total diversity from one million sequenced T cells were regarded as lower bounds and underestimates. Compared with the aged group, the long-lived group had more naive CD4+ T cells, fewer expanded clones and increased TCR diversity, suggesting age selection. Conclusive comparison of naive and antigen-experienced compartments was prevented by the profiling of bulk unsorted PBMCs.

This clonotype has only a few counts. No antigen is known for it. Base-call qualities are not available, and no considerably larger clone is one nucleotide away. The roughly 39 donors, aged about 6 to 95 years, were systemically healthy Caucasian individuals from Russia. Roughly 9 milliliters of peripheral blood were drawn from each donor into EDTA-treated Vacutainer tubes. Ficoll-Paque density-gradient centrifugation was used to isolate PBMCs, with at least 6.5 million per sample. Total RNA was extracted from PBMCs with Trizol reagent, with at least 6 micrograms obtained per sample. For every donor, flow cytometry on a PBMC aliquot measured the percentage of naive CD45RAhigh/CD27high T cells. The receptor library was made with 5' RACE. These reads were obtained on an Illumina HiSeq 2500. A second PCR of about 6 to 12 cycles was run with a J-beta primer mix and a sample-barcoded 5' primer. A template-switch 5' adaptor carrying 12 random nucleotides introduced a unique molecular identifier onto each TCR beta cDNA molecule. Each sample yielded at least 3 million CDR3-containing paired-end reads. First-strand cDNA was synthesized from all RNA with the Mint cDNA synthesis kit, primed by a TRBC-specific oligonucleotide. All cDNA was treated with uracil-DNA glycosylase and then went through a first 18-cycle PCR with the universal primers M1SS and BC2_uni_R. The study's processing was this. For normalization, 1 million high-quality reads, each with a distinct molecular identifier, were randomly selected from each sample. Reads with shared molecular identifiers were discarded instead of being binned into consensus sequences. MiTCR, set to a Q25 quality threshold and the strictest error-elimination algorithm, was used for CDR3 identification, clonotype clustering and error correction. A nonparametric unseen species model using Euler transformation provided a lower-bound estimate of total TCR beta diversity. TCRdb trimmed the raw reads at Q25, called clones with MiXCR and kept productive beta chains. Each entry merges the rows of one CDR3 protein and shows their most common DNA and genes. The V and J calls shown here were made by TCRdb, not taken from the authors' results. The sample table lists 800,000 to 950,000 distinct CDR3 sequences, about 27% of them with a count of one. Roughly 10% of the sample comes from the top ten.

The CDR1 and CDR2 encoded by the germline V gene are SGHVS and FNYEAQ. From cysteine to phenylalanine, the CDR3 is 16 amino acids long. Only CDR3 DNA is held: 48 bases, read in frame from base 1. A distance of 18 bases separates the germline ends of V and J, which lose 5 bases and 4 bases respectively. These same records also appear under a second study, on T cells of mothers and their children. The second paper further reports: Nine systemically healthy Caucasian individuals, comprising three mothers and their six children, were included as donors. cDNA synthesis used all of the extracted RNA, with about 1.5 ug of RNA in each 15 ul reaction. In the second PCR, the M1S primer introduced both the sample barcodes and 2-4 random nucleotides. Over 8 million TCR beta CDR3 reads came from each mother, compared with millions of reads from each child. In both related and unrelated pairs, thymic selection shapes the output of TCR recombination in a similar way, with inherited differences having only a minor effect. Normalized repertoire overlap in related mother-child pairs was always slightly higher than in unrelated mother-child pairs, but the difference was never significant. No persistent microchimeric T cell clones were detected, at a sensitivity of 90 to 100 clones per million clonotypes. The study used deep NGS to compare TCR beta repertoires of mothers and children, seeking features distinguishing related mother-child pairs from unrelated individuals. Mothers averaged approximately 41 +/- 4 years of age and children averaged around 10 +/- 4 years. After adapter ligation was performed with NEBNext reagents, the libraries were sequenced on an Illumina HiSeq 2000 with 100+100 nt paired-end reads. Mother and child libraries were prepared a month apart and sequenced in separate runs to prevent cross-contamination. For each donor, somewhere between roughly 450,000 and 2,100,000 distinct TCR beta clonotypes were identified. Naive TCR beta clonotypes were estimated from low-frequency clonotypes matched to each donor's FACS-determined naive share, without sorting.

The clonotype comes from a woman in her thirties or forties in good health. The sample taken for sequencing was blood. This receptor chain uses TRBV7-6 and TRBJ1-5; the D gene is possibly TRBD1, with 6 bases matching. The nucleotide sequence reads as follows: TGTGCCAGCAGCCGGCGCCCCACAGGGCTAAATCAGCCCCAGCATTTT. Its coded protein is CASSRRPTGLNQPQHF.